A single sample is the source of the 5 T cell receptor beta chains below, sequenced in a study of blood T cell repertoires in COVID-19. Using immunoSEQ multiplex PCR, the repertoire was profiled, and TCRdb retains in-frame clones only, with some absent. The sample includes about 360,000 clones, around 86% of them seen just once. Sequencing was performed on peripheral blood. The receptors derive from a human donor in a cohort sampled during active COVID-19.

The chain uses TRBV12-3 or TRBV12-4 and TRBJ2-1; tentatively, D is TRBD2 (5 bases). V was shortened by 0 bases and J by 7 bases, with 7 bases between the two germline ends. The CDR3 has 13 amino acids. CDR3 region: CASSLAGVNEQFF. CDR3 nucleotide sequence: TGTGCCAGCAGTTTAGCGGGAGTAAATGAGCAGTTCTTC.

Comments on this clone: This sample includes further DNA sequences coding for the same CDR3. The rearrangement uses TRBV29-1 and TRBJ1-2, with 10 bases matching TRBD1. J gave up 3 bases and V 4 bases, and 2 bases lay outside the gene matches. Germline CDR1 is SQVTM and CDR2 is ANQGSEA. The CDR3 extends over 13 amino acids. The CDR3 DNA reads as TGCAGCGTTGGGGACAGGGGTTACTATGGCTACACCTTC. Its protein product is CSVGDRGYYGYTF.

The J gene is TRBJ2-2, the V gene TRBV7-3; weak D call: TRBD2 (6 bases). CDR1 and CDR2 (germline): SGHTA, FQGTGA. V lost 5 bases, J lost 7 bases, and 20 bases lay in between. CDR3 length: 16 residues. The DNA of the CDR3 is TGTGCCAGCAGCCCAGCCCCCAGGACGGGAGTCGGGGAGCTGTTTTTT. Its translation is CASSPAPRTGVGELFF.

The chain links TRBV10-3 to TRBJ2-2; weak D call: TRBD1 (5 bases). V shed 8 bases and J shed 2 bases, with 9 bases lying between them. Germline CDR1 ENHRY, CDR2 SYGVKD. The CDR3 sequence is 13 residues long. The CDR3 region has the DNA TGTGCCATCGAGAGGACAAACACCGGGGAGCTGTTTTTT. Translation gives CAIERTNTGELFF.

The chain joins TRBV21-1 to TRBJ2-1; the D segment call TRBD2 is taken from the table without a DNA check. TRBV21-1 is a pseudogene locus. CDR3 length: 18 amino acids. CDR3 in amino acids: CASSKRRGSGGPHNEQFF. The CDR3 nucleotides are TGTGCCAGCAGCAAACGGCGGGGTAGCGGGGGCCCTCACAATGAGCAGTTCTTC.